Included here is one T cell receptor (beta chain) sequence, with context. Its antigen is undetermined. Method: immunoSEQ multiplex PCR; TCRdb's copy keeps in-frame clones and lacks some. The table includes about 110,000 clones, approximately 86% detected once. These donors were members of the approximately 110-subject validation cohort, a group separate from the approximately 680-subject first cohort. This sample is drawn from a study of cytomegalovirus exposure and HLA in healthy donors. About the study: The approximately 700 first-cohort repertoires shared a platform with the approximately 120 validation repertoires, as reported in a later analysis. Study results and caveats: Investigators reported 150 to 200 TCR beta chains as tied to cytomegalovirus. Most TCR sequences proved rare, with some public TCRs found in many donors.

V dropped 10 bases and J dropped 5; count of bases not matched to a gene: 14. The germline CDR1 and CDR2 sequences are SNHLY and FYNNEI. This CDR3 comprises 15 residues. Sequencing was carried out using PBMCs. V and J are TRBV2 and TRBJ1-2, with 9 bases that match TRBD1. This TCR derives from a woman younger than 35 in good health and CMV-seronegative. CDR3 loop: CATTNPGTGRYGYTF. The CDR3 DNA sequence: TGTGCCACCACAAACCCCGGGACAGGGAGATATGGCTACACCTTC.